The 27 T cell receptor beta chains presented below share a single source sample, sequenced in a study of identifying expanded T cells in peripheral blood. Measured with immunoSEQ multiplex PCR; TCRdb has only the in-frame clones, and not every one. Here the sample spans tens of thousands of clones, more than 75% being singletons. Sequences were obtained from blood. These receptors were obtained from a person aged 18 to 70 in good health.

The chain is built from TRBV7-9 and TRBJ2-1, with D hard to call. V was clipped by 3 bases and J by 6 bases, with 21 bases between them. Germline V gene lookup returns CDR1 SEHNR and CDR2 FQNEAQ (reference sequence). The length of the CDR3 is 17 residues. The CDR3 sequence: CASSLDLDEVPTNEQFF. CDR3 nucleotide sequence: TGTGCCAGCAGCTTGGACCTCGATGAGGTGCCGACCAATGAGCAGTTCTTC.

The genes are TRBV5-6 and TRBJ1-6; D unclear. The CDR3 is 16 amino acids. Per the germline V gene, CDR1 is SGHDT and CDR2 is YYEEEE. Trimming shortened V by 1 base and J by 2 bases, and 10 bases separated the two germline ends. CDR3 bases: TGTGCCAGCAGCTTGCCCCCAGGAGCCTATAATTCACCCCTCCACTTT. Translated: CASSLPPGAYNSPLHF. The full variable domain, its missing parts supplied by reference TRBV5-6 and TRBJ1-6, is DAGVTQSPTHLIKTRGQQVTLRCSPKSGHDTVSWYQQALGQGPQFIFQYYEEEERQRGNFPDRFSGHQFPNYSSELNVNALLLGDSALYLCASSLPPGAYNSPLHFGNGTRLTVT.

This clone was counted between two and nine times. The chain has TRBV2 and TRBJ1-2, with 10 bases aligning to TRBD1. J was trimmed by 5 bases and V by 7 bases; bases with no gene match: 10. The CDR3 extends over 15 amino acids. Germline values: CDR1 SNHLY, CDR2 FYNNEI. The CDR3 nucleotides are TGTGCCAGCATAAGGACTCGACAGGGGGCTTATGGCTACACCTTC. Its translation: CASIRTRQGAYGYTF.

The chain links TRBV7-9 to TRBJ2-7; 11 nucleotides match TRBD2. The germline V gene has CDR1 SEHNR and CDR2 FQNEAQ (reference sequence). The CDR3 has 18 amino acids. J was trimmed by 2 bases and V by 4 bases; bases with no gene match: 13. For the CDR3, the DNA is TGTGCCAGCAGCTCCCGAACTCCCCTAGCGGGGGGCACCTACGAGCAGTACTTC. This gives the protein CASSSRTPLAGGTYEQYF.

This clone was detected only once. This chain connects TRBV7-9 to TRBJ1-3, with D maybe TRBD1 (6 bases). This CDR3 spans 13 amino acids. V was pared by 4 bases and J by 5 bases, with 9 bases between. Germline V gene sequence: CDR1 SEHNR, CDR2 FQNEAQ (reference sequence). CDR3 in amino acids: CASSSRGRNTIYF. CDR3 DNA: TGTGCCAGCAGCTCCAGGGGAAGAAACACCATATATTTT.

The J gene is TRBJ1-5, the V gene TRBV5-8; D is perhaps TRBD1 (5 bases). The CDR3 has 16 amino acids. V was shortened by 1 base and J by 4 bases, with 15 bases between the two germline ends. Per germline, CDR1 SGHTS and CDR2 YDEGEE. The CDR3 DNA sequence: TGTGCCAGCAGCTTGTGGCGGGGGACCTTAAATCAGCCCCAGCATTTT. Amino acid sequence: CASSLWRGTLNQPQHF.

The CDR3 DNA reads as TGTGCCAGCAGTTCGGGCGGTGCCTACAATGAGCAGTTCTTC. It specifies CASSSGGAYNEQFF. V gene TRBV6-5 combines with J gene TRBJ2-1; D ambiguous. V lost 4 bases and J lost 2, with 9 bases in between. Germline V gene data show CDR1 as MNHEY and CDR2 as SVGAGI. This CDR3 is 14 amino acids long.

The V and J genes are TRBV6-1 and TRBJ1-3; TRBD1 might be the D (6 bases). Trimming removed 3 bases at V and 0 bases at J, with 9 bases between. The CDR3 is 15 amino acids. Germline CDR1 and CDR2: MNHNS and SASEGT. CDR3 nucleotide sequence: TGTGCCAGCAGTGACCAGGGGAACTCTGGAAACACCATATATTTT. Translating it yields CASSDQGNSGNTIYF.

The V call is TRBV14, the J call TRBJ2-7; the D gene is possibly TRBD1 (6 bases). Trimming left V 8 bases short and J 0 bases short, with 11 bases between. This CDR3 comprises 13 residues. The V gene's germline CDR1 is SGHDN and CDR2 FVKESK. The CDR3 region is CASRTTGSYEQYF. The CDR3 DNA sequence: TGTGCCAGCCGAACGACAGGCTCCTACGAGCAGTACTTC.

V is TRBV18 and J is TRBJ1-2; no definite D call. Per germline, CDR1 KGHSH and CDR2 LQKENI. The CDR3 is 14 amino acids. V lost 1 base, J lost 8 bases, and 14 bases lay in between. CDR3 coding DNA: TGTGCCAGCTCACCACGGGCTCAGGAGGAGGGCTACACCTTC. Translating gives CASSPRAQEEGYTF.

CDR3 DNA sequence: TGTGCCAGCAGTTCGACAAACATGAACACTGAAGCTTTCTTT. It specifies CASSSTNMNTEAFF. The rearrangement uses TRBV6-5 and TRBJ1-1, with unresolved D. The CDR3 consists of 14 residues. CDR1 and CDR2 from the germline V gene are MNHEY and SVGAGI. The V end lost 4 bases, the J end lost 0 bases, and 9 bases lay between the germline ends.

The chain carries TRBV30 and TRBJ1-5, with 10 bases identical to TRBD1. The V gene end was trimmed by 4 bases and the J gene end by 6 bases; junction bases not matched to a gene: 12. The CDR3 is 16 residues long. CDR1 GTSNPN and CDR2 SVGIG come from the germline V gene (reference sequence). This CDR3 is CAWTRQGAGGGQPQHF. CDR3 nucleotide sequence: TGTGCCTGGACCCGACAGGGGGCAGGGGGGGGTCAGCCCCAGCATTTT.

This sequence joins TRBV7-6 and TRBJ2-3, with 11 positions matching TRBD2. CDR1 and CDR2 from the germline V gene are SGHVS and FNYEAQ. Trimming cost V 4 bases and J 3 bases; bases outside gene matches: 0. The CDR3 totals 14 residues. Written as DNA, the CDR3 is TGTGCCAGCAGCTGGACTAGCGGGACAGATACGCAGTATTTT. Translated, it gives CASSWTSGTDTQYF. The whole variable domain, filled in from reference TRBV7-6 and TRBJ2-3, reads GAGVSQSPRYKVTKRGQDVALRCDPISGHVSLYWYRQALGQGPEFLTYFNYEAQQDKSGLPNDRFSAERPEGSISTLTIQRTEQRDSAMYRCASSWTSGTDTQYFGPGTRLTVL.

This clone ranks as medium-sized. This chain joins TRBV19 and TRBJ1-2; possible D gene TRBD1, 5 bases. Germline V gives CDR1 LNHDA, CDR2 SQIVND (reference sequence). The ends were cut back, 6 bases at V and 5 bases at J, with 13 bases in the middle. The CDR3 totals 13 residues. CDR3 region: CASSPTGLYGYTF. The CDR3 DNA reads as TGTGCCAGTAGCCCGACGGGACTATATGGCTACACCTTC.

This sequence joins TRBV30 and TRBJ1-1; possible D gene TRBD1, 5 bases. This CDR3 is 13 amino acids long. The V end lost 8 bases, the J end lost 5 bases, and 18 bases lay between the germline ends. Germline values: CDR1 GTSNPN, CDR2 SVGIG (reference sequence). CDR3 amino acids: CARLDPSGTEAFF. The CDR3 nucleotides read TGTGCCAGACTCGACCCCTCAGGGACTGAAGCTTTCTTT. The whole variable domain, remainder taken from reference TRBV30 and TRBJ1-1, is SQTIHQWPATLVQPVGSPLSLECTVEGTSNPNLYWYRQAAGRGLQLLFYSVGIGQISSEVPQNLSASRPQDRQFILSSKKLLLSDSGFYLCARLDPSGTEAFFGQGTRLTVV.

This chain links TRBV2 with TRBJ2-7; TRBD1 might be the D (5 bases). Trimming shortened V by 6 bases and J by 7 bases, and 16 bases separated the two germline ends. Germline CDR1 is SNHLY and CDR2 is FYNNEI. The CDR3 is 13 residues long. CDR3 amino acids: CASSPSTGLEQYF. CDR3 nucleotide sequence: TGTGCCAGCAGCCCCTCAACAGGCTTGGAGCAGTACTTC.

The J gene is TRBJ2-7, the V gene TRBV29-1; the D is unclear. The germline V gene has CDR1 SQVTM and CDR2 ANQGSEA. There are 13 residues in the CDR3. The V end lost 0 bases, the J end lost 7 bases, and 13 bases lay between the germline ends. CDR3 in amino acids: CSVEDLGVREQYF. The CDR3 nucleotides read TGCAGCGTTGAAGATCTAGGAGTCCGGGAGCAGTACTTC.

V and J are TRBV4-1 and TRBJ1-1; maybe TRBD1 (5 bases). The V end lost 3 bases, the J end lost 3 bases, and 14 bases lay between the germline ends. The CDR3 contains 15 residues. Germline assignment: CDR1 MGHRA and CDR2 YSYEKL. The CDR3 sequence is CASSHNTLGDTEAFF. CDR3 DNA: TGCGCCAGCAGCCATAACACCCTAGGGGACACTGAAGCTTTCTTT.

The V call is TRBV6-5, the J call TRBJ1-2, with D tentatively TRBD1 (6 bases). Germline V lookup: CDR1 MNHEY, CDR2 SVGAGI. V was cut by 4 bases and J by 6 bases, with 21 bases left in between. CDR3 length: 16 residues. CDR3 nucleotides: TGTGCCAGCAGTTCACGTGGACAGCGCGTTCTAAATGGCTACACCTTC. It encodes CASSSRGQRVLNGYTF.

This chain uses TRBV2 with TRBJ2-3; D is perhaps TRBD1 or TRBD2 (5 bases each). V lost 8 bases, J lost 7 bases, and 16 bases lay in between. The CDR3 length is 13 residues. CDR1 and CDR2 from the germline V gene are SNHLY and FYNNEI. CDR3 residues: CASPGTDLNTQYF. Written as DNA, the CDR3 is TGTGCCAGCCCCGGGACGGACCTTAATACGCAGTATTTT.

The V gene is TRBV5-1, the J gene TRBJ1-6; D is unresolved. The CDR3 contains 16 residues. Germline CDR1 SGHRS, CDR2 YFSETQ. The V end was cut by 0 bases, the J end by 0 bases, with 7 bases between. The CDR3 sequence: CASSLEGISYNSPLHF. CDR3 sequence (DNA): TGCGCCAGCAGCTTGGAAGGGATCTCCTATAATTCACCCCTCCACTTT.

CDR3 bases: TGTGCCAGCAGCTCCGGGGGGGCCGGAGAGACCCAGTACTTC. This gives the protein CASSSGGAGETQYF. The rearrangement uses TRBV7-2 and TRBJ2-5; 8 nucleotides line up with TRBD2. Germline CDR1 is SGHTA and CDR2 is FQGNSA. There are 14 residues in the CDR3. The V segment lost 4 bases and the J segment 4 bases; nucleotides outside the gene matches: 5.

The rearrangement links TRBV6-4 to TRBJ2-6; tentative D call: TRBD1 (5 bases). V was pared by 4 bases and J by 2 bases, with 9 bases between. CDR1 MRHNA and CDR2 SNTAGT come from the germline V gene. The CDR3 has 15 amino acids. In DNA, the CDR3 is TGTGCCAGCAGTGGGATACAGGCTGGGGCCAACGTCCTGACTTTC. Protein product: CASSGIQAGANVLTF.

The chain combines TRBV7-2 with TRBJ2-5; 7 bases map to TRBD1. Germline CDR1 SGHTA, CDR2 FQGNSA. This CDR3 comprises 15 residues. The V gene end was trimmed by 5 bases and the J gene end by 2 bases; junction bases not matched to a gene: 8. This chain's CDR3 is CASSRYRDRQETQYF. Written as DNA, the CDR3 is TGTGCCAGCAGCAGGTACCGGGACAGACAAGAGACCCAGTACTTC. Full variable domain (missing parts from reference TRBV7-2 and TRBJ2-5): GAGVSQSPSNKVTEKGKDVELRCDPISGHTALYWYRQSLGQGLEFLIYFQGNSAPDKSGLPSDRFSAERTGGSVSTLTIQRTQQEDSAVYLCASSRYRDRQETQYFGPGTRLLVL.

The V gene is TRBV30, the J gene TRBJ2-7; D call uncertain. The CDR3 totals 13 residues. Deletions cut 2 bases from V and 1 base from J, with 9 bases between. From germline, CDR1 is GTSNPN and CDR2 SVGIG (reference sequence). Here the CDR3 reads CAWSITISYEQYF. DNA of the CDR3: TGTGCCTGGAGTATTACCATTTCCTACGAGCAGTACTTC.

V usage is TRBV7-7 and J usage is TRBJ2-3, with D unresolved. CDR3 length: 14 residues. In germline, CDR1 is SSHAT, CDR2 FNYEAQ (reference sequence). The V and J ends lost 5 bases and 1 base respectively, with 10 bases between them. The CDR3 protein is CASSPLAGTDTQYF. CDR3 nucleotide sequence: TGTGCCAGCAGCCCCCTGGCCGGCACAGATACGCAGTATTTT.

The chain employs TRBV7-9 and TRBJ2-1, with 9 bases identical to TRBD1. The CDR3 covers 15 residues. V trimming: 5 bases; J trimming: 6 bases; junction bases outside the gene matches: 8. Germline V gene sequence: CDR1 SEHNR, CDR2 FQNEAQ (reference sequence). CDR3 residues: CASSKQGAGGNEQFF. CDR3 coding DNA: TGTGCCAGCAGCAAACAGGGGGCTGGGGGCAATGAGCAGTTCTTC.